The clone carrying this T cell receptor beta chain was observed a few times. Among ophthalmopathy patients, the Clinical Activity Score reached at least 3, the NOSPECS grade reached at least 4, and duration remained under 3 months. TCR beta CDR3 region amplification was performed from RNA transcripts. In the first-round RT-PCR of the TCR CDR3, the HTBI primer set was used. TCRdb passed the multiplex PCR reads through MiXCR, listing each CDR3 protein once. The sample shows 400,000 to 500,000 distinct CDR3 sequences, approximately 15% of them seen only once. The data originate from a study of T cells in Graves' hyperthyroidism and ophthalmopathy. V was pared by 3 bases and J by 5 bases, with 16 bases of the junction left unmatched. Germline lookup yields CDR1 KGHDR and CDR2 SFDVKD. This CDR3 comprises 21 residues.

This sequence joins TRBV24-1 and TRBJ2-2, with TRBD2 identical over 14 bases. The clonotype comes from a young man with Graves' ophthalmopathy. The sample taken for sequencing was blood. For the CDR3, the DNA is TGTGCCACCAGTGATCCCCAAGGGGGACTAGCGGGAGTTCGGAGAACCGGGGAGCTGTTTTTT. Amino acid sequence: CATSDPQGGLAGVRRTGELFF.